This record concerns one T cell receptor beta chain sequence. Every immunoSEQ plate was one replicate of a subset's evenly spread DNA. Measured with immunoSEQ multiplex PCR; TCRdb has only the in-frame clones, and not every one. The table has approximately 2,200,000 clones, roughly 91% seen once. The data stem from a study of shared clonotypes between healthy human individuals. CD45RO negativity and positive selection for CCR7 defined naive CD8 cells, a population that excluded terminally differentiated effector memory CD45RA+ cells. CDR1 and CDR2 (germline): SGHNT, YENEEA. V shed 1 base and J shed 4 bases, with 11 bases lying between them. This CDR3 contains 15 residues.

The source is a man between 18 and 29 years old in good health. Some clones in this sample may be carry-over from other donors' samples. Sequences were obtained from naive CD8+ T cells from PBMCs. The rearrangement uses TRBV11-3 and TRBJ2-1; maybe TRBD1 (5 bases). The CDR3 DNA reads as TGTGCCAGCAGCTTAGCTTCGACAGCTTACAATGAGCAGTTCTTC. It is translated as CASSLASTAYNEQFF.